This TCR beta chain comes out of a study of blood T cell repertoires in COVID-19. Study as a whole: Samples representing acute and convalescent COVID-19 were sourced from the United States, Italy and Spain. Nucleic acid was either cDNA or gDNA, and it came from T cells, B-cell-depleted T cells, or PBMCs.

As originally analysed: Nucleated cell counts were estimated from reference gene primer amplification. The assay was immunoSEQ multiplex PCR, and TCRdb's table has in-frame clones only and misses some. V and J calls and clone size come straight from that table; D and trimming were deduced from the DNA. The data hold around 150,000 clones, with 86% observed a single time. CDR1 MDHEN and CDR2 SYDVKM come from the germline V gene. This CDR3 region has 15 residues. V gave up 6 bases and J gave up 0 bases, with 15 bases separating them. V usage is TRBV28 and J usage is TRBJ2-7, with unresolved D. The sequence was collected from a man aged 60-69 years with acute or convalescent COVID-19. The sample taken for sequencing was peripheral blood. The CDR3 protein is CASRTTTESSYEQYF. The CDR3 DNA follows: TGTGCCAGCAGAACGACGACGGAGAGCTCCTACGAGCAGTACTTC.